A single sample gave rise to the 18 T cell receptor beta chains below, sequenced in a study of cytomegalovirus exposure and HLA in healthy donors. The PCR ran on 60 Vbeta and 13 Jbeta primers. Sequencing used immunoSEQ multiplex PCR; TCRdb keeps in-frame clones, though not all of them. The data contain around 120,000 clones, 77% of them singletons. Sequenced input: PBMCs. The receptors originated from a human donor in good health.

This chain links TRBV28 with TRBJ2-3; 11 positions match TRBD1. With 2 bases clipped from V and 3 bases from J, the junction kept 7 bases outside the gene matches. Per the germline V gene, CDR1 is MDHEN and CDR2 is SYDVKM. The CDR3 has 17 amino acids. This chain's CDR3 is CASSLGGQGDRTDTQYF. The CDR3, as DNA: TGTGCCAGCAGTTTAGGGGGACAGGGGGATAGGACAGATACGCAGTATTTT.

This clone was recorded a few times. The chain has TRBV6-6 and TRBJ1-4; D is perhaps TRBD1 (6 bases). Germline V gene lookup returns CDR1 MNHNY and CDR2 SVGAGI (reference sequence). The CDR3 extends over 13 amino acids. Trimming shortened V by 4 bases and J by 6 bases, and 9 bases separated the two germline ends. CDR3 in amino acids: CASSLWTDEKLFF. In DNA form, the CDR3 reads TGTGCCAGCAGTTTATGGACAGATGAAAAACTGTTTTTT.

This chain uses TRBV6-5 with TRBJ1-1; 7 bases agree with TRBD1. The CDR3 runs 14 residues. Per germline, CDR1 MNHEY and CDR2 SVGAGI. V gave up 0 bases and J gave up 5 bases; unmatched junction bases: 3. CDR3 nucleotides: TGTGCCAGCAGTTACTCGACAGGGAGGACTGAAGCTTTCTTT. The encoded protein is CASSYSTGRTEAFF.

The chain couples TRBV11-2 to TRBJ2-7, with 9 bases lining up with TRBD2. V shed 1 base and J 2 bases; nucleotides not matched to a gene: 3. This CDR3 has 15 residues. CDR1 and CDR2 from the germline V gene are SGHAT and FQNNGV. CDR3: CASSLGTSEAYEQYF. CDR3 bases: TGTGCCAGCAGCTTAGGGACTAGCGAAGCCTACGAGCAGTACTTC.

This clone has a handful of counts. DNA for the CDR3: TGCGCCAGCAGCTTTGGGGACACGACCTATTTCTCTGGCTACACCTTC. This encodes CASSFGDTTYFSGYTF. The chain links TRBV5-1 to TRBJ1-2, with D maybe TRBD1 (6 bases). Germline V gene sequence: CDR1 SGHRS, CDR2 YFSETQ. This CDR3 is built from 16 residues. Trimming removed 2 bases at V and 7 bases at J, with 21 bases between. The full variable domain, in which reference TRBV5-1 and TRBJ1-2 provide the parts outside the CDR3, is KAGVTQTPRYLIKTRGQQVTLSCSPISGHRSVSWYQQTPGQGLQFLFEYFSETQRNKGNFPGRFSGRQFSNSRSEMNVSTLELGDSALYLCASSFGDTTYFSGYTFGSGTRLTVV.

V and J are TRBV5-4 and TRBJ2-2; D is perhaps TRBD1 (5 bases). V was pared by 4 bases and J by 4 bases, with 11 bases between. CDR1 is SGHNT, CDR2 YYREEE, per germline (reference sequence). This CDR3 region has 14 residues. The CDR3 coding sequence is TGTGCCAGCAGCGCGGACAAGCTCACCGGGGAGCTGTTTTTT. Protein: CASSADKLTGELFF.

The V gene is TRBV5-1, the J gene TRBJ2-7, with a weak D call TRBD2 (5 bases). V lost 4 bases, J lost 2 bases, and 10 bases lay in between. CDR1 is SGHRS and CDR2 is YFSETQ in the germline V gene. CDR3 size: 13 residues. The CDR3, as DNA: TGCGCCAGCAGCCCGGACGGGACCTACGAGCAGTACTTC. Its translation: CASSPDGTYEQYF.

The chain joins TRBV6-5 to TRBJ2-2, with TRBD1 matching over 8 bases. Trimming took 4 bases from V and 0 from J; bases not matched to a gene: 1. Germline assignment: CDR1 MNHEY and CDR2 SVGAGI. The CDR3 sequence is 15 residues long. The chain's CDR3 is CASSSGQANTGELFF. The CDR3 DNA follows: TGTGCCAGCAGTTCGGGACAGGCGAACACCGGGGAGCTGTTTTTT.

V and J are TRBV7-2 and TRBJ2-7, with 9 bases identical to TRBD2. Per germline, CDR1 SGHTA and CDR2 FQGNSA. This CDR3 has 16 residues. Losses at the gene ends were 0 bases for V and 2 bases for J; bases not matched to a gene: 5. The CDR3: CASSLALAGVAYEQYF. CDR3 sequence (DNA): TGTGCCAGCAGCTTAGCCTTAGCGGGAGTCGCCTACGAGCAGTACTTC.

The J gene is TRBJ2-3, the V gene TRBV11-2; 8 bases fit TRBD1. Germline assignment: CDR1 SGHAT and CDR2 FQNNGV. V shed 0 bases, J shed 7 bases, and the junction held 3 bases outside the gene matches. The CDR3 extends over 14 amino acids. In nucleotides, the CDR3 is TGTGCCAGCAGCTTAGACCAGGGGGCCCATACGCAGTATTTT. Its protein product is CASSLDQGAHTQYF.

The table lists this clone with a count of one. This chain connects TRBV19 to TRBJ1-5; tentatively, D is TRBD1 (6 bases). The V and J ends lost 7 bases and 4 bases respectively, with 8 bases between them. Germline V gene lookup returns CDR1 LNHDA and CDR2 SQIVND (reference sequence). The CDR3 consists of 12 residues. CDR3 sequence (DNA): TGTGCCAGTACCACAGGGAATCAGCCCCAGCATTTT. Translation gives CASTTGNQPQHF.

The chain uses TRBV4-2 and TRBJ2-1; the D gene is possibly TRBD2 (6 bases). Trimming left V 0 bases short and J 3 bases short, with 15 bases between. This CDR3 is 17 amino acids long. Germline CDR1 is LGHNA and CDR2 is YNFKEQ. CDR3 amino acids: CASSQDRAGRHYNEQFF. CDR3 nucleotide sequence: TGTGCCAGCAGCCAAGATCGGGCGGGACGGCACTACAATGAGCAGTTCTTC.

The rearrangement joins TRBV10-1 to TRBJ2-5; 13 bases are shared with TRBD2. CDR3 length: 17 amino acids. Per germline, CDR1 WNHNN and CDR2 SYGVQD (reference sequence). Trimming removed 0 bases from V and 7 bases from J; junction bases left unmatched: 8. CDR3 protein: CASSESGLAGPGGTQYF. CDR3 bases: TGCGCCAGCAGTGAGTCGGGACTAGCGGGGCCCGGGGGGACCCAGTACTTC.

Note on this clone: Other DNA sequences in this sample translate to the same CDR3. This sequence joins TRBV13 and TRBJ2-1; 11 bases are shared with TRBD2. V trimming: 0 bases; J trimming: 7 bases; junction bases outside the gene matches: 2. Germline-derived CDR1 and CDR2 are PRHDT and FYEKMQ (reference sequence). The CDR3 is made up of 15 amino acids. The CDR3 nucleotides read TGTGCCAGCAGCTTAGGGCTAGCGGGAGGTAATGAGCAGTTCTTC. Its translation: CASSLGLAGGNEQFF.

The V call is TRBV18, the J call TRBJ2-5; D unresolved. Germline assignment: CDR1 KGHSH and CDR2 LQKENI. This CDR3 contains 15 residues. Deletions cut 0 bases from V and 7 bases from J, with 15 bases between. CDR3 in amino acids: CASSPPGNVLGTQYF. CDR3 coding DNA: TGTGCCAGCTCACCACCGGGCAACGTACTCGGGACCCAGTACTTC.

This clone appeared a single time. This chain links TRBV28 with TRBJ2-3, with 7 positions matching TRBD1. V lost 4 bases and J lost 1; bases outside the gene matches: 5. This CDR3 contains 15 residues. Per the germline V gene, CDR1 is MDHEN and CDR2 is SYDVKM. In nucleotides, the CDR3 is TGTGCCAGCAGTTCAGGACAGGCTCGCACAGATACGCAGTATTTT. It codes for CASSSGQARTDTQYF.

The chain uses TRBV5-1 and TRBJ2-7, with a possible D match to TRBD2 (5 bases). The CDR3 is 14 residues long. Germline CDR1 SGHRS, CDR2 YFSETQ. The V end lost 6 bases, the J end lost 2 bases, and 15 bases lay between the germline ends. CDR3 in amino acids: CASTLWEHPYEQYF. As DNA, the CDR3 is TGCGCCAGCACCCTCTGGGAGCACCCCTACGAGCAGTACTTC.

The V and J genes are TRBV28 and TRBJ1-2; D gene unclear. This CDR3 is built from 13 residues. Germline CDR1 is MDHEN and CDR2 is SYDVKM. Trimming pared 5 bases from V and 4 bases from J, leaving 11 bases between. CDR3 sequence: CASSVDTTYGYTF. CDR3 bases: TGTGCCAGCAGTGTAGACACCACCTATGGCTACACCTTC.